The rows below give T cell receptor beta chains drawn from one sample of a study of response to subunit inactivated influenza vaccine. TCRdb reanalysed the RT-PCR reads using MiXCR and keeps one entry per CDR3 protein. In the table there are hundreds of thousands of distinct CDR3 sequences, 15% to 19% of which are singletons. Specimen: PBMCs from blood, collected roughly 13 days after vaccination. The receptors come from a middle-aged man who received an inactivated influenza vaccine. Each CDR3 is given without its conserved first and last residue.

cdr3_aa	v_call	cdr3_length
ASSTPGQSYGYT	TRBV5-1	12
ASSLDHRTGVTDTQY	TRBV11-2	15
ASNDRATQPQH	TRBV6-2/TRBV6-3	11
ASKMGQGTAEQY	TRBV28	12
ASSLERPSGAGANVLT	TRBV5-1	16
ASSENRAQTYGYT	TRBV12-3/TRBV12-4	13
ASSARDRTYEQY	TRBV12-3/TRBV12-4	12
ATSRDLGQGEEQY	TRBV15	13
ASSIAWSRRNTGELF	TRBV19	15
ASSQGGGAKNIQY	TRBV3-1	13
AISESVLSGANVLT	TRBV10-3	14
ASSLGGLSGNSPLH	TRBV7-2	14
ASSGISSGATNEKLF	TRBV11-2	15
ASSQDPLGGGSPLH	TRBV3-1	14
ASSYRGRFLYGYT	TRBV7-2	13
ASSLGQGRSPLH	TRBV5-1	12
ASSLAVRYQETQY	TRBV7-9	13
ASSYSGQGGYEQY	TRBV6-5	13
SASTILAGITDTQY	TRBV20-1	14
ASSKWDRVLGTEAF	TRBV12-3/TRBV12-4	14
ASSPPARSYNEQF	TRBV7-8	13
ASSSALGLAALQQF	TRBV7-2	14
SALRKGPDTQY	TRBV20-1	11
SARGMRGGNSPLH	TRBV20-1	13
ASSPGAPSEDYGYT	TRBV12-3/TRBV12-4	14
ASSQKGQLSSYNEQF	TRBV7-2	15
ASSVGKGIDEQY	TRBV9	12
ASTPGGREASYEQY	TRBV27	14
ASSPRGRQKSEQF	TRBV12-3/TRBV12-4	13
ALRRTIKETQY	TRBV7-9	11
ASSLPRTIPKYGANVLT	TRBV11-2	17
ASARAGLPPYEQY	TRBV12-3/TRBV12-4	13
ATSDFPFSSGGEGTQY	TRBV24-1	16
ASSQNVYQETQY	TRBV4-1	12
SALGWTGSSYNEQF	TRBV20-1	14
SARDRQPQH	TRBV20-1	9